A single sample is the source of the 18 T cell receptor beta chains below, sequenced in a study of beta chain features in type 1 diabetes. Expressed TCRB transcripts were sequenced after all isolated RNA was converted to cDNA. The method was immunoSEQ multiplex PCR; TCRdb's version includes in-frame clones alone and lacks a portion of them. Of roughly 140,000 clones listed, about 7.3% are singletons. The sample taken for sequencing was central memory CD4+ T cells from blood. These receptors all come from a man aged 18 to 30 in good health.

This clone was counted only a few times. This CDR3 reads CAWSEDRGNYGYTF. CDR3 nucleotide sequence: TGTGCCTGGAGTGAGGACAGGGGGAACTATGGCTACACCTTC. The rearrangement links TRBV30 to TRBJ1-2; TRBD1 aligns across 10 bases. The CDR3 spans 14 residues. Trimming at V came to 1 base and at J to 2 bases, leaving 1 base not matched to a gene. Germline CDR1 is GTSNPN and CDR2 is SVGIG (reference sequence).

Only a few counts were recorded for this clone. This chain connects TRBV18 to TRBJ1-2, with a weak D call TRBD1 (6 bases). The length of the CDR3 is 15 residues. The germline gives CDR1 KGHSH, CDR2 LQKENI. V was pared by 5 bases and J by 6 bases, with 19 bases between. In DNA form, the CDR3 reads TGTGCCAGCTCAATTGGGCAGGGGCGTTTTGATGGCTACACCTTC. Its protein is CASSIGQGRFDGYTF.

The chain recombines TRBV28 with TRBJ1-2; D is undetermined. V was cut by 1 base and J by 2 bases, with 8 bases left in between. Germline V gene lookup returns CDR1 MDHEN and CDR2 SYDVKM. This CDR3 is 14 amino acids long. In DNA, the CDR3 is TGTGCCAGCAGTTTATCTGCACAAAACTATGGCTACACCTTC. Residues: CASSLSAQNYGYTF.

There are a few counts of this clone. The germline gene is not matched at one end of the junction; a read error may be the cause. This chain links TRBV2 with TRBJ2-5, with D perhaps TRBD2 (6 bases). Germline assignment: CDR1 SNHLY and CDR2 FYNNEI. CDR3 length: 10 residues. For the CDR3, the DNA is TGTGCCAGCCGCGGGGACTTCCTCGACTTC. It yields the protein CASRGDFLDF.

In DNA form, the CDR3 reads TGCAGCGTTGAAGAGGGGGGGCCAAGGGCGGACGAAAAACTGTTTTTT. Its translation is CSVEEGGPRADEKLFF. The chain couples TRBV29-1 to TRBJ1-4; maybe TRBD1 (6 bases). Germline V gene sequence: CDR1 SQVTM, CDR2 ANQGSEA. Trimming cost V 0 bases and J 8 bases, with 19 bases left between them. CDR3 size: 16 residues.

V gene TRBV30 combines with J gene TRBJ1-6, with D perhaps TRBD1 (5 bases). There are 17 residues in the CDR3. Per the germline V gene, CDR1 is GTSNPN and CDR2 is SVGIG (reference sequence). Trimming cost V 4 bases and J 10 bases, with 26 bases left between them. CDR3 protein: CAWTLPRGTWEDSPLHF. The CDR3 nucleotides read TGTGCCTGGACCCTTCCACGGGGGACTTGGGAGGACTCACCCCTCCACTTT. Looking up the rest from reference TRBV30 and TRBJ1-6 gives the full variable domain: SQTIHQWPATLVQPVGSPLSLECTVEGTSNPNLYWYRQAAGRGLQLLFYSVGIGQISSEVPQNLSASRPQDRQFILSSKKLLLSDSGFYLCAWTLPRGTWEDSPLHFGNGTRLTVT.

The V and J genes are TRBV9 and TRBJ2-1; the match to TRBD2 covers 7 bases. Germline CDR1 is SGDLS and CDR2 is YYNGEE. The CDR3 loop spans 16 amino acids. Trimming cost V 0 bases and J 7 bases; bases outside gene matches: 10. The CDR3 protein is CASSVVISGVGNEQFF. The CDR3 coding sequence is TGTGCCAGCAGCGTAGTGATCAGCGGGGTGGGTAATGAGCAGTTCTTC.

This clone has only a few counts. The chain couples TRBV7-2 to TRBJ1-2, with 9 bases matching TRBD1. Trimming cost V 3 bases and J 3 bases; bases outside gene matches: 5. Germline V CDR1 and CDR2: SGHTA, FQGNSA. There are 15 residues in the CDR3. CDR3 protein: CASSLTGGAHYGYTF. The CDR3, as DNA: TGTGCCAGCAGCTTGACAGGGGGGGCCCACTATGGCTACACCTTC. Combining the CDR3 with reference TRBV7-2 and TRBJ1-2 gives the whole variable domain GAGVSQSPSNKVTEKGKDVELRCDPISGHTALYWYRQSLGQGLEFLIYFQGNSAPDKSGLPSDRFSAERTGGSVSTLTIQRTQQEDSAVYLCASSLTGGAHYGYTFGSGTRLTVV.

This clone was counted only a few times. This chain links TRBV28 with TRBJ2-5; 7 bases line up with TRBD1. CDR3 length equals 15 residues. CDR1 is MDHEN, CDR2 SYDVKM, per germline. V lost 5 bases to trimming and J lost 5 bases; unmatched junction nucleotides: 11. CDR3 in DNA: TGTGCCAGCAGTCCCTCCAAGGGGGCGGAGGAGACCCAGTACTTC. Translated: CASSPSKGAEETQYF. Looking up the rest from reference TRBV28 and TRBJ2-5 gives the full variable domain: DVKVTQSSRYLVKRTGEKVFLECVQDMDHENMFWYRQDPGLGLRLIYFSYDVKMKEKGDIPEGYSVSREKKERFSLILESASTNQTSMYLCASSPSKGAEETQYFGPGTRLLVL.

This clone showed up many times. This chain joins TRBV30 and TRBJ1-3; D not resolved. V dropped 0 bases and J dropped 4 bases, with 7 bases sitting between them. CDR1 and CDR2 (germline): GTSNPN, SVGIG (reference sequence). The CDR3 has 13 residues. Here the CDR3 DNA reads TGTGCCTGGAGTGTCCAGGCCGGAAACACCATATATTTT. Translation gives CAWSVQAGNTIYF.

A few counts support this clone. The rearrangement uses TRBV7-2 and TRBJ2-1, with 9 positions matching TRBD1. Germline CDR1 is SGHTA and CDR2 is FQGNSA. There are 16 residues in the CDR3. J lost 7 bases, V lost 4 bases, and 11 bases had no gene match. CDR3 in amino acids: CASSSGTGMRVNEQFF. In nucleotides, the CDR3 is TGTGCCAGCAGCTCGGGGACAGGGATGAGGGTGAATGAGCAGTTCTTC.

This clone was counted ten times or more. The CDR3 protein is CAWSKVLEGEAFF. Here the CDR3 DNA reads TGTGCCTGGAGTAAGGTCTTGGAGGGTGAAGCTTTCTTT. J is TRBJ1-1 and V is TRBV30; D is undetermined. Germline CDR1 GTSNPN, CDR2 SVGIG (reference sequence). V lost 2 bases and J 7 bases, leaving 14 bases between the germline ends. The CDR3 covers 13 residues.

This clone was observed a handful of times. V is TRBV6-1 and J is TRBJ1-5; tentative D call: TRBD1 (5 bases). The V and J ends lost 7 bases and 5 bases respectively, with 12 bases between them. Per germline, CDR1 MNHNS and CDR2 SASEGT. The CDR3 length is 13 residues. In DNA form, the CDR3 reads TGTGCCAGCACGACCACGGGGGATCAGCCCCAGCATTTT. This sequence encodes CASTTTGDQPQHF.

The table lists this clone with a few counts. The chain couples TRBV11-3 to TRBJ2-1, with D perhaps TRBD2 (5 bases). There are 13 residues in the CDR3. The germline V gene has CDR1 SGHNT and CDR2 YENEEA. Trimming removed 8 bases from V and 7 bases from J, with 15 bases in between. The CDR3 DNA reads TGTGCCAGCGGGCTAGCTGGGTCGAATGAGCAGTTCTTC. This encodes CASGLAGSNEQFF.

The chain uses TRBV19 and TRBJ2-4; 9 bases agree with TRBD1. V lost 5 bases and J lost 0; bases outside the gene matches: 14. Germline V lookup: CDR1 LNHDA, CDR2 SQIVND (reference sequence). The CDR3 covers 19 residues. The CDR3 here is CASSRSGTGTTRAKNIQYF. The DNA of the CDR3 is TGTGCCAGTAGTCGGAGCGGGACAGGGACAACTAGAGCCAAAAACATTCAGTACTTC.

The CDR3 loop reads CASSLQGNQPQHF. CDR3 in DNA: TGTGCCAGCTCACTCCAGGGAAATCAGCCCCAGCATTTT. This chain connects TRBV18 to TRBJ1-5, with D possibly TRBD1 on 5 matching bases. The CDR3 is made up of 13 amino acids. V lost 4 bases to trimming and J lost 4 bases, with 8 bases between them. Germline V gene sequence: CDR1 KGHSH, CDR2 LQKENI.

This chain joins TRBV19 and TRBJ1-5, with D hard to call. The CDR3 has 14 residues. The germline V gene encodes CDR1 LNHDA and CDR2 SQIVND (reference sequence). Trimming shortened V by 7 bases and J by 6 bases, and 16 bases separated the two germline ends. In nucleotides, the CDR3 is TGTGCCAGTACCCCGGGGAGGGTGGGTCAGCCCCAGCATTTT. Amino acid sequence: CASTPGRVGQPQHF. Together with reference TRBV19 and TRBJ1-5, the CDR3 gives the full variable domain: DGGITQSPKYLFRKEGQNVTLSCEQNLNHDAMYWYRQDPGQGLRLIYYSQIVNDFQKGDIAEGYSVSREKKESFPLTVTSAQKNPTAFYLCASTPGRVGQPQHFGDGTRLSIL.

The rearrangement uses TRBV15 and TRBJ2-5; D is unclear. The CDR3 extends over 14 amino acids. Germline loops: CDR1 LNHNV, CDR2 YYDKDF (reference sequence). The V end was cut by 2 bases, the J end by 2 bases, with 9 bases between. The CDR3 DNA is TGTGCCACCAGCAGACTAAACCGGCAAGAGACCCAGTACTTC. Translating gives CATSRLNRQETQYF.